This T cell receptor beta chain originates from a study of blood T cell repertoires in COVID-19. Study summary: COVID-19 samples, acute and convalescent, were from the United States, Italy and Spain. T cells, B-cell-depleted T cells, or PBMCs supplied cDNA or gDNA.

Assay used: immunoSEQ multiplex PCR; TCRdb lists only in-frame clones, some missing. The profile covers 120,000 to 150,000 clones, with 70% to 90% appearing a single time and about 8% taken by the ten largest. Only one count was recorded for this clone. CDR1 and CDR2 from the germline V gene are GTSNPN and SVGIG (reference sequence). CDR3 length equals 13 residues. Trimming removed 4 bases at V and 1 base at J, with 10 bases between. The specimen sequenced was peripheral blood. The J gene is TRBJ1-1, the V gene TRBV30, with D possibly matching TRBD1 (5 bases). The clonotype comes from a woman in her sixties with acute or convalescent COVID-19. The CDR3 region is CAWNQRGNTEAFF. CDR3 DNA sequence: TGTGCCTGGAACCAAAGGGGGAACACTGAAGCTTTCTTT.